This T cell receptor beta chain appears in the sequencing data of a study of CD8+CD57+ T cells in acquired aplastic anemia. Study details: Sorted CD4+ and CD8+ cell DNA averaged roughly 3.2 ug.

All patients picked for sequencing had shown, by flow cytometry, an expansion of CD8+CD57+ cells. The study sampled blood from patients who had received no therapy. Germline-derived CDR1 and CDR2 are LGHDT and YNNKEL (reference sequence). CDR3 size: 15 residues. Trimming removed 1 base at V and 5 bases at J, with 12 bases between. Study-level points and caveats: Twenty-nine was the count of CD8+ CDR3 sequences that patients shared with controls. The CD8+ Simpson's diversity of patients and controls was not significantly different.

In the case of this clonotype: Antigen specificity is unknown.

CDR3 and TCR beta VDJ profiling relied on a genomic DNA template. TCRdb recomputed calls from the reads with MiXCR, one row per CDR3 protein. Here the sample spans hundreds of thousands of distinct CDR3 sequences, 56% being singletons. This rearrangement joins TRBV3-1 to TRBJ2-4; D gene unclear. This TCR came from a human donor with aplastic anemia. The sequenced sample consisted of sorted CD4+, CD8+, or CD8+CD57+ T cells (not recorded which) from PBMCs. The CDR3 coding sequence is TGTGCCAGCAGCCAAGCCGGGTCCAGAGAAAACATTCAGTACTTC. Protein: CASSQAGSRENIQYF.